A selection of T cell receptor beta chains follows, all from one sample in a study of T-cell memory formation after mild COVID-19. TCRdb processed the 5' RACE reads anew with MiXCR; each CDR3 protein has one entry. The sample lists about 150,000 distinct CDR3 sequences, around a third occurring once. The material sequenced was PBMCs or a T cell subset sorted from them (not recorded which). Every receptor here comes from an adult woman who had mild COVID-19 (a few samples of this study predate the infection). Cell type and time point are not known. The CDR3 runs from the conserved cysteine through the conserved F or W. A D gene is named only where the DNA matches it firmly. Some rows mark clone size as missing; the rest say once, few, many or name a class of expanded clone.

cdr3_aa cdr3_nt j_call v_call d_call clone_size
CASQVGGTVYEQYF TGTGCCAGCCAAGTAGGGGGCACGGTCTACGAGCAGTACTTC TRBJ2-7 TRBV28 TRBD1 once
CATSSWQGDNEQFF TGTGCCACCAGTTCTTGGCAGGGCGACAATGAGCAGTTCTTC TRBJ2-1 TRBV24-1 . .
CATQGWETQYF TGTGCCACACAGGGGTGGGAGACCCAGTACTTC TRBJ2-5 TRBV2 TRBD1 .
CSARRQGAGNTIYF TGCAGCGCCCGGCGGCAGGGAGCAGGAAACACCATATATTTT TRBJ1-3 TRBV29-1 . .
CASRTAGELFF TGTGCCAGCAGGACAGCCGGGGAGCTGTTTTTT TRBJ2-2 TRBV5-4 . few
CASSLGQGVQETQYF TGTGCCAGTAGTTTGGGGCAGGGGGTCCAAGAGACCCAGTACTTC TRBJ2-5 TRBV12-3/TRBV12-4 TRBD1 few
CATETGTGGNWDTEAFF TGTGCCACCGAAACCGGGACAGGGGGAAATTGGGACACTGAAGCTTTCTTT TRBJ1-1 TRBV6-2/TRBV6-3 TRBD1 .
CATSRDPGNIYEQYF TGTGCCACCAGCAGAGATCCCGGGAACATCTACGAGCAGTACTTC TRBJ2-7 TRBV15 . few
CASSLTWTSGTAADTQYF TGCGCCAGCAGCCTAACGTGGACTAGCGGGACTGCCGCAGATACGCAGTATTTT TRBJ2-3 TRBV4-3 TRBD2 .
CASSLALSGEQFF TGTGCCAGCAGCTTAGCACTCTCGGGTGAGCAGTTCTTC TRBJ2-1 TRBV7-8 . few
CASSRQGAFYGYTF TGTGCCAGCAGTAGACAGGGGGCGTTTTATGGCTACACCTTC TRBJ1-2 TRBV7-9 TRBD1 few
CASSQDLPSGGGPYEQYF TGTGCCAGCAGCCAAGATTTGCCCTCGGGCGGGGGACCCTACGAGCAGTACTTC TRBJ2-7 TRBV3-1 TRBD2 few